This TCR beta chain was sequenced for a study of T cells in Graves' hyperthyroidism and ophthalmopathy. Amplified TCR beta CDR3 regions derived from RNA transcripts. First-round RT-PCR targeting the TCR CDR3 was performed with the HTBI primer set. TCRdb re-called the multiplex PCR reads through MiXCR, storing one row per CDR3 protein. The repertoire consists of over 400,000 distinct CDR3 sequences, with approximately 23% occurring once and the leading ten covering 45% to 50%. As regards this clonotype: Germline and junction disagree at one end, which may indicate a read error.

Looked up from germline, CDR1 is SGHKS and CDR2 is YYEKEE (reference sequence). CDR3 length: 15 amino acids. The TCR originated in an older woman with Graves' ophthalmopathy. The genes are TRBV5-5 and TRBJ1-1; tentative D call: TRBD1 (5 bases). The sequenced material came from blood. CDR3 residues: CASSQEISGRSEAFF. The CDR3 region has the DNA TGCGCCAGCAGCCAAGAAATTTCGGGGCGTTCTGAAGCTTTCTTT.